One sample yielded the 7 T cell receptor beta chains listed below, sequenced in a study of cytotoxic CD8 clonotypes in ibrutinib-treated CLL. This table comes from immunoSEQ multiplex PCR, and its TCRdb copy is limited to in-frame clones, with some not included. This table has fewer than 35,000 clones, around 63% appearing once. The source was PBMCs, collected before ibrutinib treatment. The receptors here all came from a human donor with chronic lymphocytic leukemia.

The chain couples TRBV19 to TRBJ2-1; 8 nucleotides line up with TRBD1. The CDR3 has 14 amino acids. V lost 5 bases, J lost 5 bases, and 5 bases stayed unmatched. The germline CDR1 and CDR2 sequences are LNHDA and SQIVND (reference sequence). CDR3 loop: CASSSQGANNEQFF. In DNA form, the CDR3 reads TGTGCCAGTAGTTCCCAGGGGGCCAACAATGAGCAGTTCTTC.

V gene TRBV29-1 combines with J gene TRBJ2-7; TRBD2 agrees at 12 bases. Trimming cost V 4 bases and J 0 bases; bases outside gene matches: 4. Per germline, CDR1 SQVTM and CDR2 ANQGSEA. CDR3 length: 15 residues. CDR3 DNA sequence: TGCAGCGTTGCGGAACTAGCGGGGGGCTCCTACGAGCAGTACTTC. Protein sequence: CSVAELAGGSYEQYF.

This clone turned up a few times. The chain's CDR3 is CASSPPLAGGRDTQYF. The CDR3 DNA reads as TGTGCCAGCTCACCACCACTAGCGGGGGGGCGAGATACGCAGTATTTT. The genes are TRBV18 and TRBJ2-3, with 13 nucleotides matching TRBD2. The trim removed 0 bases at V and 5 bases at J, leaving 2 bases unmatched. The germline V gene has CDR1 KGHSH and CDR2 LQKENI. This CDR3 contains 16 residues.

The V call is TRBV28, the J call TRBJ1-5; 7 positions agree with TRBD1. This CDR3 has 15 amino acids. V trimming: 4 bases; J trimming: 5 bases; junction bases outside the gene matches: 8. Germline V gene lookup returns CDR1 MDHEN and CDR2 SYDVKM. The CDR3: CASSSGGSGYQPQHF. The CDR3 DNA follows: TGTGCCAGCAGTTCAGGGGGGTCGGGGTATCAGCCCCAGCATTTT.

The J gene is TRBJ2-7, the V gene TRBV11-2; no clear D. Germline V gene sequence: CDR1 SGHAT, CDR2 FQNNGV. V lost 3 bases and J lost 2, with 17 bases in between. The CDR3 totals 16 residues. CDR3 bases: TGTGCCAGCAGCTTTGGGCAGCCCGCGTTTCCCTACGAGCAGTACTTC. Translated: CASSFGQPAFPYEQYF.

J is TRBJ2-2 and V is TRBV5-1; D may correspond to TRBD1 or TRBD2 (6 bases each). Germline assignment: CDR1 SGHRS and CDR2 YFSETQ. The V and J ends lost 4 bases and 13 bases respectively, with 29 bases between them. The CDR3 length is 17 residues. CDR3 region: CASSPGASGSSRGGLFF. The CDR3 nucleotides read TGCGCCAGCAGCCCGGGGGCGTCAGGATCGAGCCGGGGTGGGCTGTTTTTT. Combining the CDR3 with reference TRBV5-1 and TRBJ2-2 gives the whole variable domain KAGVTQTPRYLIKTRGQQVTLSCSPISGHRSVSWYQQTPGQGLQFLFEYFSETQRNKGNFPGRFSGRQFSNSRSEMNVSTLELGDSALYLCASSPGASGSSRGGLFFGEGSRLTVL.

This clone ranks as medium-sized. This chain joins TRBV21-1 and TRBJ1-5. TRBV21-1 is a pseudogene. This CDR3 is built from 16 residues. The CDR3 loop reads CASSKGRGRSIQPQHF. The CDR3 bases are TGTGCCAGCAGCAAAGGTCGTGGAAGAAGCATTCAGCCCCAGCATTTT.